The rows below give T cell receptor beta chains drawn from one sample of a study of beta chain features in type 1 diabetes. Here immunoSEQ multiplex PCR was the method, and the copy in TCRdb shows in-frame clones only, minus some. The sample has around 320,000 clones; around 15% are singletons. Sequences were obtained from central memory CD4+ T cells from blood. Receptors were obtained from a young man in good health. Both conserved end residues are part of each CDR3. Fields, in order: CDR3 protein, CDR3 DNA, D gene, V gene, J gene, clone size. A D gene is named only where the DNA matches it firmly. Clone size is stated in some rows and not others, as once, few, many or a class when expanded.

CASSIGRVAEAFF,TGTGCCAGCAGCATCGGCAGGGTCGCTGAAGCTTTCTTT,.,TRBV7-2,TRBJ1-1,.
CASSLVGRGRAGANVLTF,TGTGCCAGCAGTTTGGTCGGCAGGGGGCGAGCCGGGGCCAACGTCCTGACTTTC,TRBD1,TRBV28,TRBJ2-6,few
CATDSRLAGGSQETQYF,TGTGCCACCGACTCAAGACTAGCGGGGGGCTCACAAGAGACCCAGTACTTC,TRBD2,TRBV10-3,TRBJ2-5,few
CASSIGRAFSNEQFF,TGTGCCAGTAGTATTGGGAGGGCCTTCAGCAATGAGCAGTTCTTC,TRBD2,TRBV19,TRBJ2-1,.
CASSLDLLTGELFF,TGTGCCAGCAGCTTAGATCTATTGACCGGGGAGCTGTTTTTT,.,TRBV11-3,TRBJ2-2,.
CASSRARSGANVLTF,TGTGCCAGTAGTAGGGCCCGCTCTGGGGCCAACGTCCTGACTTTC,.,TRBV19,TRBJ2-6,.
CASSTGQYTNYGYTF,TGCGCCAGCAGCACAGGACAGTATACAAACTATGGCTACACCTTC,.,TRBV5-1,TRBJ1-2,.
CAWSRDRDSDTQYF,TGTGCCTGGAGTCGGGACAGGGATTCAGATACGCAGTATTTT,TRBD1,TRBV30,TRBJ2-3,few
CASTLGRQGVGETQYF,TGTGCCAGTACTCTGGGGAGACAGGGCGTTGGAGAGACCCAGTACTTC,TRBD1,TRBV19,TRBJ2-5,.
CASSKTPQRGYGYTF,TGTGCCAGCAGCAAGACACCCCAAAGGGGCTATGGCTACACCTTC,.,TRBV21-1,TRBJ1-2,few
CASSPRGVETQYF,TGTGCCAGCAGCCCGAGGGGCGTTGAGACCCAGTACTTC,.,TRBV7-2,TRBJ2-5,few
CASSTTTGAYNEQFF,TGTGCCAGCAGCACCACGACAGGGGCATACAATGAGCAGTTCTTC,TRBD1,TRBV5-6,TRBJ2-1,many
CASLASDTQYF,TGTGCCAGCCTAGCGTCAGATACGCAGTATTTT,.,TRBV18,TRBJ2-3,few
CASSLRPKEQYF,TGTGCCAGCAGCTTAAGACCGAAGGAGCAGTACTTC,.,TRBV7-8,TRBJ2-7,few
CASRDSYNEQFF,TGTGCCAGCCGGGACTCCTACAATGAGCAGTTCTTC,.,TRBV6-1,TRBJ2-1,few
CASSLAGGGETQYF,TGTGCCAGCAGTCTAGCGGGAGGTGGAGAGACCCAGTACTTC,TRBD2,TRBV4-1,TRBJ2-5,.
CASSWDLQPKNIQYF,TGCGCCAGCAGCTGGGACCTACAGCCAAAAAACATTCAGTACTTC,.,TRBV5-1,TRBJ2-4,.
CASSLFGTSGRDIQETQYF,TGTGCCAGCAGTTTATTTGGGACTAGCGGGAGGGATATACAAGAGACCCAGTACTTC,TRBD2,TRBV28,TRBJ2-5,.
CAVDLNTEAFF,TGTGCCGTCGACTTGAACACTGAAGCTTTCTTT,.,TRBV6-1,TRBJ1-1,few
CASSLTGSTEAFF,TGTGCCAGCAGTCTGACAGGGTCCACTGAAGCTTTCTTT,TRBD1,TRBV6-5,TRBJ1-1,.
CASSPDRGRRRATDTQYF,TGTGCCAGCAGCCCCGACAGGGGGCGGAGACGAGCCACAGATACGCAGTATTTT,TRBD1,TRBV7-2,TRBJ2-3,few
CASSQDLQGNNNEQFF,TGTGCCAGCAGCCAAGATTTACAGGGAAACAACAATGAGCAGTTCTTC,.,TRBV4-2,TRBJ2-1,few
CATSIPGSNSPLHF,TGTGCCACCAGCATCCCAGGGTCTAATTCACCCCTCCACTTT,.,TRBV15,TRBJ1-6,few
CASSHREDTQYF,TGTGCCAGCAGCCACCGAGAAGATACGCAGTATTTT,.,TRBV2,TRBJ2-3,few
CASSLIRGEGEQFF,TGTGCCAGCAGCTTGATTAGGGGGGAGGGTGAGCAGTTCTTC,.,TRBV11-2,TRBJ2-1,.
CASSLLGSYEQYF,TGTGCCAGCAGCTTACTGGGGTCCTACGAGCAGTACTTC,.,TRBV7-3,TRBJ2-7,.
CASSLARGRAPNEQFF,TGTGCCAGCAGCTTAGCCCGCGGGAGGGCCCCTAATGAGCAGTTCTTC,TRBD2,TRBV7-9,TRBJ2-1,many
CASSQRLATQTAKNIQYF,TGCGCCAGCAGCCAACGACTAGCGACCCAGACAGCCAAAAACATTCAGTACTTC,TRBD2,TRBV4-3,TRBJ2-4,.
CASSPAPSGGTDTQYF,TGCGCCAGCAGCCCGGCCCCTAGCGGGGGCACAGATACGCAGTATTTT,TRBD2,TRBV5-1,TRBJ2-3,few
CASSLRGTTDTQYF,TGTGCCAGCAGCTTGAGGGGAACCACAGATACGCAGTATTTT,.,TRBV7-2,TRBJ2-3,few
CASSLPGGLTGELFF,TGTGCCAGCAGCTTACCAGGGGGTTTAACCGGGGAGCTGTTTTTT,TRBD1,TRBV5-4,TRBJ2-2,.
CASSESDRAGVDTQYF,TGCGCCAGCAGTGAATCAGACAGGGCTGGTGTTGATACGCAGTATTTT,TRBD1,TRBV10-1,TRBJ2-3,.
CASSVGSTLTDTQYF,TGTGCCAGCAGCGTCGGATCGACCCTCACAGATACGCAGTATTTT,.,TRBV9,TRBJ2-3,few
CASEDRVGSYNEQFF,TGTGCCAGCGAGGACAGGGTGGGATCCTACAATGAGCAGTTCTTC,TRBD1,TRBV18,TRBJ2-1,few
CASSEGLNTDTQYF,TGCGCCAGCAGCGAAGGACTTAACACAGATACGCAGTATTTT,.,TRBV5-1,TRBJ2-3,.
CASSVAGVGNTIYF,TGTGCCAGCAGCGTAGCAGGGGTCGGAAACACCATATATTTT,.,TRBV9,TRBJ1-3,few
CASSVAHTRLAGADTQYF,TGTGCCAGCAGCGTAGCGCACACCAGACTAGCGGGGGCAGATACGCAGTATTTT,TRBD2,TRBV9,TRBJ2-3,.